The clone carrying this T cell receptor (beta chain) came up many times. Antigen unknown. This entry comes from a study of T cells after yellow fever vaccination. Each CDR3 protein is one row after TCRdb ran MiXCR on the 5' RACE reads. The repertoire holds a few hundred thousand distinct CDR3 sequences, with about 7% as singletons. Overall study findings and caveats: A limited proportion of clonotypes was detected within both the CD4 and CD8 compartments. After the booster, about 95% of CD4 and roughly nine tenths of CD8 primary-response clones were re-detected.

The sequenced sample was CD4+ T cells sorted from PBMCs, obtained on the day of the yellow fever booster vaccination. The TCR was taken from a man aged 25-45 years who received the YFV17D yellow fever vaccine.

CDR3 sequence (DNA): TGTGCCAGCAGCGGGGGACTAGCGGGAGTGTCAGGGGAGCTGTTTTTT. Protein product: CASSGGLAGVSGELFF. The J gene is TRBJ2-2, the V gene TRBV9, with TRBD2 matching 14 bases. The CDR3 loop spans 16 amino acids. CDR1 is SGDLS and CDR2 is YYNGEE in the germline V gene. J lost 8 bases, V lost 3 bases, and 6 bases had no gene match.